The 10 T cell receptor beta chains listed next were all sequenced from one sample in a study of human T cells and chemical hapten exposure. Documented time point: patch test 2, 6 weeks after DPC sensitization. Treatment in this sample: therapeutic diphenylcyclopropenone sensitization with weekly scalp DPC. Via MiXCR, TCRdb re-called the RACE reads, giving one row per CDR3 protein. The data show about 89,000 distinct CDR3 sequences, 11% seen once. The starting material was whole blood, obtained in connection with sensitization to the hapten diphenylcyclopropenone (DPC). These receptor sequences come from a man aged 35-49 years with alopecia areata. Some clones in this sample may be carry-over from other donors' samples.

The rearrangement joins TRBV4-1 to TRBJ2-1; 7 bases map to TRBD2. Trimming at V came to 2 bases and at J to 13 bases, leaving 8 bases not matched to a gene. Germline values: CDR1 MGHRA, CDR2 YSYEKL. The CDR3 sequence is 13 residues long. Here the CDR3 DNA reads TGCGCCAGCAGCCAACAGACTAGCTGGGGCCAGTTCTTC. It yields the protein CASSQQTSWGQFF.

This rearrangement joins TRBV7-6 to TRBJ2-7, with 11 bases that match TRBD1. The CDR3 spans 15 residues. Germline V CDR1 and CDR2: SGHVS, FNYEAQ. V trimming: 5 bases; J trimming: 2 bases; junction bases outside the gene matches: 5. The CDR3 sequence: CASSPGTGGPYEQYF. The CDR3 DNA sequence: TGTGCCAGCAGCCCCGGGACAGGGGGTCCCTACGAGCAGTACTTC.

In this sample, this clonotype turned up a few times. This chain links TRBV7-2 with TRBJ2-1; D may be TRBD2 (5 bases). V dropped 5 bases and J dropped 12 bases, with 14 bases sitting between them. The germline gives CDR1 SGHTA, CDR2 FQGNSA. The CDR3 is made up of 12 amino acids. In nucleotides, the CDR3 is TGTGCCAGCAGCCCACTAGAGCGGAGGCAGTTCTTC. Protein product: CASSPLERRQFF.

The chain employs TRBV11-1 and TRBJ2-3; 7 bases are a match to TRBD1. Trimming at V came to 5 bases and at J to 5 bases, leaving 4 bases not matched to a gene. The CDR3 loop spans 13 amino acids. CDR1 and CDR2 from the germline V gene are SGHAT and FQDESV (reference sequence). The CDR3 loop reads CASSHRGIDTQYF. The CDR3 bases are TGTGCCAGCAGCCACAGGGGTATAGATACGCAGTATTTT. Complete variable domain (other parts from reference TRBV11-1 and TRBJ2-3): EAEVAQSPRYKITEKSQAVAFWCDPISGHATLYWYRQILGQGPELLVQFQDESVVDDSQLPKDRFSAERLKGVDSTLKIQPAELGDSAMYLCASSHRGIDTQYFGPGTRLTVL.

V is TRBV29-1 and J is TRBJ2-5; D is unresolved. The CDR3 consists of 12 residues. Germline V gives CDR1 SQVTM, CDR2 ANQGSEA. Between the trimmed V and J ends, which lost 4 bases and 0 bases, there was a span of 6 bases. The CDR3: CSVVGNQETQYF. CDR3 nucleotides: TGCAGCGTTGTGGGGAACCAAGAGACCCAGTACTTC.

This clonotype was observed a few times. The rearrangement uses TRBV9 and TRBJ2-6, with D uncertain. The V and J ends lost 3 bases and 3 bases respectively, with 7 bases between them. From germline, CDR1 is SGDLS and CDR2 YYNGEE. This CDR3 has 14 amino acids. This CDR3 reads CASSDWNGANVLTF. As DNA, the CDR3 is TGTGCCAGCAGCGACTGGAATGGGGCCAACGTCCTGACTTTC.

CDR3 protein: CASKKWTRVPYEQYV. Here the CDR3 DNA reads TGTGCCAGCAAGAAATGGACACGGGTTCCCTACGAGCAGTACGTC. The chain recombines TRBV25-1 with TRBJ2-7; D might be TRBD1 (5 bases). V lost 7 bases and J 2 bases, leaving 18 bases between the germline ends. Germline CDR1 is MGHDK and CDR2 is SYGVNS. There are 15 residues in the CDR3.

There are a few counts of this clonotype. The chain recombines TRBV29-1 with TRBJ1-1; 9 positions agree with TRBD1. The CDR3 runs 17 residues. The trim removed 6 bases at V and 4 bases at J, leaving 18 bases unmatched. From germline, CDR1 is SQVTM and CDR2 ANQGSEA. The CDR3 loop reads CSVRDGTGTLRGTEAFF. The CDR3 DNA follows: TGCAGCGTAAGGGACGGGACAGGGACTCTAAGGGGCACTGAAGCTTTCTTT.

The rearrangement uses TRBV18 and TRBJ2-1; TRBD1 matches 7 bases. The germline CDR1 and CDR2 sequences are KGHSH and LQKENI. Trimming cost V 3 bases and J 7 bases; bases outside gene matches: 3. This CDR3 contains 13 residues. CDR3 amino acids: CASSPPGQNEQFF. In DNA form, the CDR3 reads TGTGCCAGCTCACCCCCGGGACAGAATGAGCAGTTCTTC. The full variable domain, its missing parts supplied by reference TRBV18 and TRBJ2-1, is NAGVMQNPRHLVRRRGQEARLRCSPMKGHSHVYWYRQLPEEGLKFMVYLQKENIIDESGMPKERFSAEFPKEGPSILRIQQVVRGDSAAYFCASSPPGQNEQFFGPGTRLTVL.

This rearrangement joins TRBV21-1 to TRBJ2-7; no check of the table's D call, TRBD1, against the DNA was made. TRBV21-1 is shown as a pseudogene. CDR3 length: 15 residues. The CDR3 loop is CASSSGHGWGYEQYV. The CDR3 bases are TGTGCCAGCAGCTCCGGACATGGCTGGGGCTACGAGCAGTACGTC.